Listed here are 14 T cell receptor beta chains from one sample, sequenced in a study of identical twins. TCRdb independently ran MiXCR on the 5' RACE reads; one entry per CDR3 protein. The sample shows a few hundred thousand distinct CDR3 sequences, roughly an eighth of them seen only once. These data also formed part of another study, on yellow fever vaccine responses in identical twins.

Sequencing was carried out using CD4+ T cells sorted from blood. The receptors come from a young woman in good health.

CDR3 residues: CASSSYPQGAQETQYF. The CDR3 coding sequence is TGTGCCAGCAGCTCCTATCCCCAGGGAGCCCAAGAGACCCAGTACTTC. The rearrangement uses TRBV7-9 and TRBJ2-5; D is possibly TRBD1 or TRBD2 (5 bases each). Germline-derived CDR1 and CDR2 are SEHNR and FQNEAQ (reference sequence). Trimming stripped 4 bases from V and 1 base from J, with 16 bases between. The CDR3 is 16 amino acids. The full variable domain, rest sourced from reference TRBV7-9 and TRBJ2-5, is DTGVSQNPRHKITKRGQNVTFRCDPISEHNRLYWYRQTLGQGPEFLTYFQNEAQLEKSRLLSDRFSAERPKGSFSTLEIQRTEQGDSAMYLCASSSYPQGAQETQYFGPGTRLLVL.

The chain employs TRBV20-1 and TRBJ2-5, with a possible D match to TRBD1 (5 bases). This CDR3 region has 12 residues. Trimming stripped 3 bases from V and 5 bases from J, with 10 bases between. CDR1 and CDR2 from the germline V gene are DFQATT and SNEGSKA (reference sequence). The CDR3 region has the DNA TGCAGTGCTAGGTCAGGGTTTGAGACCCAGTACTTC. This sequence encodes CSARSGFETQYF.

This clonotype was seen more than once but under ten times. The CDR3 coding sequence is TGTGCCAGCAGCCTTAATTTAGCAGATACGCAGTATTTT. This gives the protein CASSLNLADTQYF. J is TRBJ2-3 and V is TRBV7-6; D ambiguous. Per the germline V gene, CDR1 is SGHVS and CDR2 is FNYEAQ. Trimming removed 5 bases from V and 4 bases from J, with 10 bases in between. CDR3 length equals 13 residues.

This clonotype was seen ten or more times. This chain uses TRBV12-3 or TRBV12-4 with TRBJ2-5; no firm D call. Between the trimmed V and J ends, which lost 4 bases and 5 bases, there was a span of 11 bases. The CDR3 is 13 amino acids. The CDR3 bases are TGTGCCAGCAGTTCCAACAACGAGGAGACCCAGTACTTC. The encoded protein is CASSSNNEETQYF.

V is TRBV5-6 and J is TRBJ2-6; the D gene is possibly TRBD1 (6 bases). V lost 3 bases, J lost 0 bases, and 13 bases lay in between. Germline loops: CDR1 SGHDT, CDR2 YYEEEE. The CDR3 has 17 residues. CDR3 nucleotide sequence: TGTGCCAGCAGCTACAGGGAGTTGGGCTCTGGGGCCAACGTCCTGACTTTC. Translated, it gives CASSYRELGSGANVLTF.

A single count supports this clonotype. The CDR3 DNA reads TGCGCCAGCACCCCCGCCGGGGAGCTGTTTTTT. Translated, it gives CASTPAGELFF. The chain has TRBV10-2 and TRBJ2-2; D gene ambiguous. This CDR3 comprises 11 residues. Germline V gene lookup returns CDR1 WSHSY and CDR2 SAAADI. The V end lost 7 bases, the J end lost 6 bases, and 6 bases lay between the germline ends.

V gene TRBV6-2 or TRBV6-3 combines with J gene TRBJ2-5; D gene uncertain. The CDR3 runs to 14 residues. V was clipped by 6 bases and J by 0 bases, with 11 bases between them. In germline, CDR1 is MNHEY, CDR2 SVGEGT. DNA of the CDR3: TGTGCCAGCAGAAAAACCCCGTACCAAGAGACCCAGTACTTC. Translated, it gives CASRKTPYQETQYF.

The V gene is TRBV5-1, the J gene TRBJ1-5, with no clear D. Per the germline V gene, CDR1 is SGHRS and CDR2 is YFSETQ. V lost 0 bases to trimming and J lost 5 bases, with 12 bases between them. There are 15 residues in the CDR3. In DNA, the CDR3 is TGCGCCAGCAGCTTGGTTGCAGGCCCGGATCAGCCCCAGCATTTT. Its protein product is CASSLVAGPDQPQHF.

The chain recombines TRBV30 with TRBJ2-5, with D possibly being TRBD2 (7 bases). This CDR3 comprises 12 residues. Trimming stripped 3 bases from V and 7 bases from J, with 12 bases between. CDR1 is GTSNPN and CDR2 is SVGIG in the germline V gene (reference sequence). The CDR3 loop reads CAWRGGGGTQYF. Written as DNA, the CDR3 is TGTGCCTGGAGGGGGGGAGGGGGGACCCAGTACTTC.

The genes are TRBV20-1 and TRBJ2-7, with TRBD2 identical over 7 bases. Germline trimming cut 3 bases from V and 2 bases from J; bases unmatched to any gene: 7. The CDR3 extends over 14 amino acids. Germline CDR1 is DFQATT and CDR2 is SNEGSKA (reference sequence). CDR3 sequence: CSASSSGETYEQYF. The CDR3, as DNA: TGCAGTGCTAGTTCAAGCGGGGAAACCTACGAGCAGTACTTC.

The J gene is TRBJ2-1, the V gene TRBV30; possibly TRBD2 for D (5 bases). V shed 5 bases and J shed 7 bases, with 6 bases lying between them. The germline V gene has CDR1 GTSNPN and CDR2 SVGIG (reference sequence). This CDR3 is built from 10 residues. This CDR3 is CAWGRNEQFF. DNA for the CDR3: TGTGCCTGGGGGAGAAATGAGCAGTTCTTC.

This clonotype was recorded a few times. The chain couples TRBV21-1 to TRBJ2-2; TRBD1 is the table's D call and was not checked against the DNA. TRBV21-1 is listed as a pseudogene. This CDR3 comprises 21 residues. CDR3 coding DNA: TGTGCCAGCAGCAAAGGGACCGATTCGGGACCATATCCCGCGAACACCGGGGAGCTGTTTTTT. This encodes CASSKGTDSGPYPANTGELFF.

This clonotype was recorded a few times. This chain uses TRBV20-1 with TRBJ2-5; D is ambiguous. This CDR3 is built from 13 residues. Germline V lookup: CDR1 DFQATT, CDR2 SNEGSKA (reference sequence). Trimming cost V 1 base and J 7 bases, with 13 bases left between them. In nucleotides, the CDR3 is TGCAGTGCTAGAGGGCCCAGCCCAGGGACCCAGTACTTC. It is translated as CSARGPSPGTQYF.

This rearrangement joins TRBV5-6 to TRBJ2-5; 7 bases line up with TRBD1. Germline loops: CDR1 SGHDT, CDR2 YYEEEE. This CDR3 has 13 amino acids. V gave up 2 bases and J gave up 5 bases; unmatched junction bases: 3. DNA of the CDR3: TGTGCCAGCAGCTTACAGGGGACGGAGACCCAGTACTTC. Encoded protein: CASSLQGTETQYF.